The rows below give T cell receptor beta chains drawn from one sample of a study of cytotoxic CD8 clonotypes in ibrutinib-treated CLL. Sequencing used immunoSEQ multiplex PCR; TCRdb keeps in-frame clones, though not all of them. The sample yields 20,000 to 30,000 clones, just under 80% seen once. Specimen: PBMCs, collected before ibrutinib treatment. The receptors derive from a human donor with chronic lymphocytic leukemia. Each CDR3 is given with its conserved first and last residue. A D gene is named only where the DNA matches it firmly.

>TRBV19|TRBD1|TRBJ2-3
CASGTGVTDTQYF
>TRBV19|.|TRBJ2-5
CASSRAEGETQYF
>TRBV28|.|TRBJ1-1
CASNIHWGRYTEAFF
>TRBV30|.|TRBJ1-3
CAWIKENRMVSGNTIYF
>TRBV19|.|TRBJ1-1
CASSIGQANTEAFF
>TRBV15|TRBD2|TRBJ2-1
CATSRDYAGGRAYEQFF
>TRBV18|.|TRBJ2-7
CASSGGSSYEQYF
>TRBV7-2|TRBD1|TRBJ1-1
CASSLRTGWETEAFF
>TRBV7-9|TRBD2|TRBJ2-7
CASSPSGTSGTYEQYF
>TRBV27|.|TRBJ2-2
CASSLYFTGELFF
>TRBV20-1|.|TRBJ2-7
CSASLADEQYF
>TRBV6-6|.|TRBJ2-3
CASSYSGYPTDTQYF
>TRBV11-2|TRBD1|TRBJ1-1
CASSQRTGKAFF
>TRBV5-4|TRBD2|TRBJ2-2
CASSRGTSGTGELFF
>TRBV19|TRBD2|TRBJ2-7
CASSITASGLAGAFYEQYF
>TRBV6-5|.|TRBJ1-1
CASSLTVSNTEAFF
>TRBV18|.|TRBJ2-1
CASSLADVYEQFF
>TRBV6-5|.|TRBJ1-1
CASSQPPTEAFF
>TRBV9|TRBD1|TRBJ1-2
CASSTDRGHGYTF
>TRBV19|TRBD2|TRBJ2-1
CASSISREGNEQFF
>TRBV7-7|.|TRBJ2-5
CASSARDSQGETQYF
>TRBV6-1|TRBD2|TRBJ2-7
CASSIAGGPEQYF
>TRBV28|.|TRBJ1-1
CASIRSGSKTEAFF
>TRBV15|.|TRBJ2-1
CATSTRSGYNEQFF
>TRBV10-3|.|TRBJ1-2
CAISYDSTASDGYTF
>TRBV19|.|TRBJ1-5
CASSIVGSNQPQHF
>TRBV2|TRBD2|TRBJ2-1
CASSLGAGVFGGEQFF
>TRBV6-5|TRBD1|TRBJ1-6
CATGQGDSPLHF
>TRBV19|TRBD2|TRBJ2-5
CASSISGTSRGYQETQYF
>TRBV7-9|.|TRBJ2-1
CASSRPMGTGNEQFF
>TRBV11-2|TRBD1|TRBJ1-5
CASSPAGGSNQPQHF
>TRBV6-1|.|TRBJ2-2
CASCATGNTGELFF
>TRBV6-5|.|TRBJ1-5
CAVSRDGTRPQHF
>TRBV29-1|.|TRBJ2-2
CSVAVTGTNTGELFF
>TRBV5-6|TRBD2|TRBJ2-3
CASSLFRLADTDTQYF
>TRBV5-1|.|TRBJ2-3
CASSLAGFTDTQYF
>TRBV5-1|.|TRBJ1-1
CASSWGPGAGTEAFF
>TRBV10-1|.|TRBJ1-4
CASSTIRGEKLFF
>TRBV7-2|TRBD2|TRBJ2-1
CASSLRLAGGNSYNEQFF
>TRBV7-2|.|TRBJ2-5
CASTPMGVQETQYF
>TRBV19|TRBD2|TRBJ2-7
CASSPSRTSGSYEQYF
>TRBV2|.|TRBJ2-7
CASSARDNGYEQYF
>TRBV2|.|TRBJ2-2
CASRGRPGTGELFF
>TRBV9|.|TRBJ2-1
CASSLRTASYNEQFF
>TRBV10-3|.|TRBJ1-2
CAISDLGSYGYTF
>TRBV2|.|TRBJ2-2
CASSEETAYTGELFF
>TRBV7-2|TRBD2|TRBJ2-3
CASADGGRIADTQYF
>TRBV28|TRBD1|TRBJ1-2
CASRRAGQGGYTF
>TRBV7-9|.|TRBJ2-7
CASSLDISFYEQYF
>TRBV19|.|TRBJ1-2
CASGDPRSGEYGYTF
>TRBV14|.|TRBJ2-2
CASRRGSGNTGELFF
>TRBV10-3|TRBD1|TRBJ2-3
CAISEAGQGHDTQYF